What follows are 6 T cell receptor beta chains derived from one specimen sequenced in a study of blood T cell repertoires in COVID-19. Clones were read by immunoSEQ multiplex PCR, and TCRdb kept only the in-frame ones, dropping some. Of some 280,000 clones in the sample, about 82% were seen once. The sequenced material came from peripheral blood. These receptors were collected from a woman between 45 and 65 years old with active or convalescent COVID-19.

The chain has TRBV2 and TRBJ1-2, with TRBD1 identical over 7 bases. Germline lookup yields CDR1 SNHLY and CDR2 FYNNEI. The trim removed 6 bases at V and 6 bases at J, leaving 7 bases unmatched. The CDR3 is 13 residues long. The CDR3 DNA follows: TGTGCCAGCAGCGAGGGACAGTACAATGGCTACACCTTC. Residues: CASSEGQYNGYTF.

The chain employs TRBV5-1 and TRBJ2-1; 9 nucleotides align to TRBD2. Germline V CDR1 and CDR2: SGHRS, YFSETQ. V shed 0 bases and J 9 bases; nucleotides not matched to a gene: 7. The CDR3 totals 15 residues. This CDR3 is CASSLGAGGVGEQFF. The CDR3 DNA reads TGCGCCAGCAGCTTGGGAGCGGGAGGAGTGGGTGAGCAGTTCTTC.

In its sample, this clone was seen a few times. This chain connects TRBV19 to TRBJ2-5, with D possibly matching TRBD1 (6 bases). The CDR3 consists of 15 residues. Germline V lookup: CDR1 LNHDA, CDR2 SQIVND (reference sequence). The germline V and J ends were trimmed by 5 bases and 2 bases, with 15 bases remaining between them. This CDR3 is CASSVSGTLQETQYF. The CDR3 DNA sequence: TGTGCCAGTAGTGTTTCCGGGACACTTCAAGAGACCCAGTACTTC.

J is TRBJ1-1 and V is TRBV4-2; a weak D match, TRBD1 (5 bases). Germline V CDR1 and CDR2: LGHNA, YNFKEQ. The CDR3 length is 15 residues. V dropped 2 bases and J dropped 1 base, with 11 bases sitting between them. CDR3 in amino acids: CASSQTRGGNTEAFF. CDR3 bases: TGTGCCAGCAGCCAAACCCGGGGGGGGAACACTGAAGCTTTCTTT.

This chain connects TRBV5-1 to TRBJ1-4; 9 nucleotides agree with TRBD1. The germline gives CDR1 SGHRS, CDR2 YFSETQ. The V segment lost 2 bases and the J segment 5 bases; nucleotides outside the gene matches: 1. The CDR3 is 14 residues long. CDR3 loop: CASSFDRGNEKLFF. The CDR3 DNA follows: TGCGCCAGCAGCTTCGACAGGGGGAATGAAAAACTGTTTTTT.

The chain employs TRBV14 and TRBJ2-2; possible D gene TRBD1, 6 bases. This CDR3 region has 14 residues. V lost 1 base to trimming and J lost 6 bases, with 9 bases between them. Germline lookup yields CDR1 SGHDN and CDR2 FVKESK. The CDR3 reads CASSQAQGAGELFF. The CDR3 DNA sequence: TGTGCCAGCAGCCAAGCACAGGGAGCCGGGGAGCTGTTTTTT.